This T cell receptor (beta chain) was observed in a study of CXCR3-negative and CXCR3-positive naive CD8 T cells. Libraries of TRB cDNA were made by 5' RACE and carried UMIs. TCRdb reprocessed the 5' RACE reads; each CDR3 protein has one entry and no DNA is given. The sample's table shows approximately 41,000 distinct CDR3 sequences. Researchers reported sorting every CD8+ T cell subset in triplicate, a few hundred thousand cells per sort. In the case of this clonotype: The target antigen is unknown.

This CDR3 has 13 residues. Germline CDR1 and CDR2: SGHRS and YFSETQ. Broader study findings: Fresh PBMCs served for most assays, and CXCR3 expression fell partially after cryopreservation. TRBV-TRBJ usage matched between naive CXCR3-negative and CXCR3-positive cells but not between memory cells.

The chain has TRBV5-1 and TRBJ2-5; absent DNA, TCRdb's TRBD2 call cannot be checked. Sequencing input: memory CD8+ T cells from blood. The TCR comes from a human donor in good health. Some clones in this sample may be carry-over from other donors' samples. This CDR3 is CASSRRESETQYF.